The table lists the clone carrying this T cell receptor (beta chain) with a few counts. The antigen is undetermined. A second PCR of about 7 to 12 cycles used a sample-barcoded 5' primer and a J-beta primer mix. Through a template-switch adaptor with 12 random nucleotides, each cDNA molecule received a tag. TCRdb recomputed calls from the 5' RACE reads with MiXCR, one row per CDR3 protein. Counted here are more than 500,000 distinct CDR3 sequences, roughly a quarter occurring once; the ten biggest clones make up around 20%. Germline CDR1 and CDR2: MNHNY and SVGAGI (reference sequence). V dropped 8 bases and J dropped 4; count of bases not matched to a gene: 10. CDR3 length: 14 residues. Donor samples were obtained from healthy Caucasian individuals from Russia, aged 6 to 90. This specimen belongs to a study of blood T cells in healthy people across ages. Regarding the study as a whole: Long-lived and aged donors differed, with more naive CD4+ cells and higher diversity in the long-lived. Per million T cells, TCR beta diversity dropped about linearly as age rose.

The chain joins TRBV6-6 to TRBJ2-5; 7 bases line up with TRBD1. Sample: blood. This clonotype was sampled from a woman in her 70s in good health. The CDR3 protein is CASLRGGRPETQYF. CDR3 DNA sequence: TGTGCCAGCCTTAGAGGGGGCCGTCCAGAGACCCAGTACTTC.